The rows below give T cell receptor beta chains drawn from one sample of a study of blood T cell repertoires in COVID-19. Only in-frame clones appear in the TCRdb table, and some are missing; sequencing was by immunoSEQ multiplex PCR. The profile shows 130,000 or so clones, approximately 87% of them singletons. Sequencing was carried out using peripheral blood. These receptors were obtained from a woman aged 45-60 years with acute or convalescent COVID-19. Both conserved end residues are trimmed from each CDR3.

>TRBV29-1
SGQGAYEQY
>TRBV7-2
ASSLDRGNQPQH
>TRBV30
VWSGPGPGNTIY
>TRBV19
ASSRQAYGANVLT
>TRBV4-1
ASSPPGANVLT
>TRBV7-9
ASSSPTGSNGYT
>TRBV5-8
ASRRSTNEKLF
>TRBV6-5
ASSSPTGGRSNEQF
>TRBV4-1
ASSQQTGDNSPLH
>TRBV30
AWSVISSYEQY
>TRBV18
ASSPLTQDGYT
>TRBV7-9
ASTTTELAYEQY
>TRBV27
ASSSGQGYGYT
>TRBV15
ATSSIDQGTFLTEKLF
>TRBV9
ASAGSTYNEQF
>TRBV24-1
ATSGSGAVDEKLF
>TRBV5-5
ASSHTGLHEQY
>TRBV14
ASSQSGSSQPQH
>TRBV19
ASSIQGVGNQPQH
>TRBV5-5
ASSLLGEAYSNQPQH
>TRBV18
ASSDRGGGNQPQH
>TRBV4-1
ASSQGGAGTYEQY
>TRBV24-1
ATSTRTGFEQY
>TRBV4-3
ASSQGWRGNSRLETQY
>TRBV15
ATSRRYRGRLDEKLF
>TRBV2
ASRQGLDQPQH
>TRBV2
ASIAALPWSEQF
>TRBV5-1
ASSLAGDLYEQY
>TRBV27
ASSTARVGDTEAF
>TRBV25-1
ASSLGGVWNEQY
>TRBV6-5
ASRRTSYNEQF
>TRBV9
ASSTTGPNEKLF
>TRBV5-4
ASRRTDQETQY
>TRBV24-1
ATGSPLRYNEQF
>TRBV12-3/TRBV12-4
ASTLGGRGGYT
>TRBV6-5
ASSYSSLAGSYEQY
>TRBV12-3/TRBV12-4
ASSLRQGGYT
>TRBV5-6
ASSSQQGLNTEAF
>TRBV3-1/TRBV3-2
ASSQGVNSGRADTQY
>TRBV7-8
ASSSTGQGLYYEQY
>TRBV7-2
ASSLASMQTGELF
>TRBV18
ASSLLGGGRDTEAF
>TRBV9
ASSPRGRGLSGELF
>TRBV7-8
ASSSDRVRDTQY
>TRBV4-3
ASSQVTGAYEQY
>TRBV30
AWSKYRGPQY
>TRBV12-3/TRBV12-4
ASRPSTYGYT
>TRBV18
ASSPAAGEGYT
>TRBV7-2
ASSPDPGAGPGYT
>TRBV18
ASSPSTAGGLTQY
>TRBV9
ASSVDGAEKLF